The rows below give T cell receptor beta chains drawn from one sample of a study of beta chain features in type 1 diabetes. Libraries were prepared by immunoSEQ multiplex PCR; TCRdb keeps only in-frame clonotypes and omits some of them. The sample holds about 410,000 clones, around 13% seen once. Sequences were obtained from naive CD4+ T cells from blood. These TCRs come from a man aged 25 to 40 in good health. Each CDR3 is given with its conserved first and last residue. D genes are given only for firm matches. Size is stated for part of the rows, as once, few or many counts, or as a class when the clone is expanded.

D gene	V gene	J gene	clone size	CDR3 protein	CDR3 DNA
.	TRBV20-1	TRBJ1-3	.	CSARENTIYF	TGCAGTGCTAGAGAAAACACCATATATTTT
.	TRBV4-2	TRBJ2-1	.	CASSQEGSGYNEQFF	TGTGCCAGCAGCCAAGAAGGGAGCGGGTACAATGAGCAGTTCTTC
TRBD2	TRBV7-2	TRBJ2-5	few	CASSLSVRRGGETQYF	TGTGCCAGCAGCTTATCGGTCCGGCGGGGAGGGGAGACCCAGTACTTC
.	TRBV7-2	TRBJ2-6	few	CASSRNLGGANVLTF	TGTGCCAGCAGCCGAAACTTAGGTGGGGCCAACGTCCTGACTTTC
.	TRBV4-3	TRBJ1-6	few	CASSQDHGLPPLHF	TGCGCCAGCAGCCAAGATCACGGCCTTCCACCCCTCCACTTT
.	TRBV4-2	TRBJ2-3	few	CASSQVGDTQYF	TGTGCCAGCAGCCAAGTCGGAGATACGCAGTATTTT
TRBD2	TRBV4-1	TRBJ2-7	.	CASSQKSGGSSYEQYF	TGCGCCAGCAGCCAGAAAAGCGGGGGATCCTCCTACGAGCAGTACTTC
.	TRBV18	TRBJ2-1	few	CASSLTSGRYNEQFF	TGTGCCAGCTCACTCACCTCGGGTCGCTACAATGAGCAGTTCTTC
.	TRBV7-9	TRBJ2-7	few	CASSPGLRAYEQYF	TGTGCCAGCAGCCCCGGACTGCGCGCCTACGAGCAGTACTTC
.	TRBV29-1	TRBJ1-5	few	CSVAGPGTNQPQHF	TGCAGCGTGGCAGGCCCTGGTACCAATCAGCCCCAGCATTTT
.	TRBV6-5	TRBJ1-2	once	CASSNSPRDYGYTF	TGTGCCAGCAGTAACTCTCCCAGGGACTATGGCTACACCTTC
.	TRBV4-2	TRBJ2-1	.	CASSLPGTTNNEQFF	TGTGCCAGCAGCCTCCCCGGGACCACCAACAATGAGCAGTTCTTC
.	TRBV6-1	TRBJ2-1	few	CASTAYNEQFF	TGTGCCAGCACCGCATACAATGAGCAGTTCTTC
.	TRBV19	TRBJ1-2	.	CASSSGPYGYTF	TGTGCCAGTAGCTCCGGGCCGTATGGCTACACCTTC
.	TRBV2	TRBJ2-5	once	CASSQETVPQYF	TGTGCCAGCAGTCAGGAGACAGTGCCCCAGTACTTC
TRBD1	TRBV9	TRBJ2-7	.	CASSVGQGGYEQYF	TGTGCCAGCAGCGTAGGACAGGGGGGCTACGAGCAGTACTTC
TRBD2	TRBV19	TRBJ2-1	few	CASSPRLAGKSNEQFF	TGTGCCAGTAGCCCTAGACTAGCGGGAAAGAGCAATGAGCAGTTCTTC